The next 6 T cell receptor beta chains were all read from a single sample in a study of identical twins. MiXCR, applied by TCRdb to the 5' RACE reads, yields one record per CDR3 protein. Seen here are about 730,000 distinct CDR3 sequences, about 20% observed once, and the top ten hold 4.3%. These sequences were also reported in another study, on T cells expressing NK-cell markers.

Sequenced sample: PBMCs. These receptors all stem from a woman between 18 and 30 years old in good health.

The CDR3 region has the DNA TGTGCCAGCAGCCAGGCTAGGGGTCAGCCCCAGCATTTT. Translated: CASSQARGQPQHF. The rearrangement links TRBV4-2 to TRBJ1-5; tentatively, D is TRBD1 (5 bases). CDR3 length: 13 amino acids. V was cut by 3 bases and J by 6 bases, with 9 bases left in between. Germline V lookup: CDR1 LGHNA, CDR2 YNFKEQ.

The gene calls are TRBV5-1 and TRBJ2-5; 9 bases agree with TRBD1. With V trimmed by 4 bases and J by 2 bases, 9 bases remained unmatched. The CDR3 is made up of 16 amino acids. Germline CDR1 reads SGHRS; CDR2 reads YFSETQ. The CDR3 loop is CASSPRVGTGQETQYF. Here the CDR3 DNA reads TGCGCCAGCAGCCCCCGAGTAGGGACAGGGCAAGAGACCCAGTACTTC.

This clonotype was recorded a few times. The V gene is TRBV20-1, the J gene TRBJ2-7; 8 nucleotides agree with TRBD1. CDR1 and CDR2 from the germline V gene are DFQATT and SNEGSKA (reference sequence). The CDR3 is 13 amino acids. Trimming at V came to 6 bases and at J to 5 bases, leaving 9 bases not matched to a gene. This CDR3 reads CSAKMDRADEQYF. As DNA, the CDR3 is TGCAGTGCCAAGATGGACAGGGCGGACGAGCAGTACTTC.

This clonotype was detected ten times or more. The chain carries TRBV4-3 and TRBJ1-6; a weak D match, TRBD1 (5 bases). Trimming pared 1 base from V and 7 bases from J, leaving 11 bases between. The CDR3 consists of 15 residues. From germline, CDR1 is LGHNA and CDR2 YSLEER. CDR3 nucleotides: TGCGCCAGCAGCCAAGGGGGCCAGTTCAATTCACCCCTCCACTTT. Its protein product is CASSQGGQFNSPLHF.

The J gene is TRBJ1-6, the V gene TRBV5-1; D is undetermined. The length of the CDR3 is 15 residues. The germline V gene encodes CDR1 SGHRS and CDR2 YFSETQ. With 3 bases removed from V and 4 bases from J, the gap between germline ends came to 11 bases. The CDR3 spells CASSSTQRYNSPLHF. CDR3 in DNA: TGCGCCAGCAGCTCCACACAGAGGTATAATTCACCCCTCCACTTT.

The rearrangement links TRBV7-9 to TRBJ2-1; the D gene is possibly TRBD2 (5 bases). Trimming removed 1 base at V and 8 bases at J, with 15 bases between. The CDR3 consists of 15 residues. CDR1 and CDR2 (germline): SEHNR, FQNEAQ (reference sequence). CDR3 sequence reads: CASSLGAVTSHEQFF. The CDR3 nucleotides are TGTGCCAGCAGCTTAGGAGCGGTTACCTCGCATGAGCAGTTCTTC.